This T cell receptor beta chain was captured in a study of vaccination and CD4 T cells after COVID-19. Study information: The makeup of the convalescents was six males and four females, two of them Hispanic. According to the study, participants were given two doses of BNT162b2 or mRNA-1273 vaccine.

The CDR3 contains 15 residues. V lost 1 base, J lost 4 bases, and 5 bases stayed unmatched. Germline V gene sequence: CDR1 SGHRS, CDR2 YFSETQ. Turning to this clonotype: What it binds is not known.

Oncomine TCR Beta short-read sequencing was applied to DNA from cultured CD4+ T cells. TCRdb used MiXCR to reprocess the PCR reads, holding one entry per CDR3 protein. This table has about 1,400 distinct CDR3 sequences, around 13% appearing once. Treatment: 10-day PBMC culture with coronavirus spike peptide pools or control peptides (ViraFEST assay). CD4+ T cells of the unexposed donor were collected before the COVID-19 pandemic (2011-2018). The ViraFEST method relied on peptide pools to expand antigen-specific T cells, followed by TCR sequencing. Sample: CD4+ T cells from blood, cultured in vitro. This TCR was sampled from a human donor in good health. The rearrangement uses TRBV5-1 and TRBJ2-5, with 9 bases identical to TRBD1. CDR3 bases: TGCGCCAGCAGCTTGTTTAACAGGGGGCGAGAGACCCAGTACTTC. Its translation is CASSLFNRGRETQYF.